The 17 T cell receptor beta chains below all came from one sample that was sequenced in a study of radiation and T cells in renal cell carcinoma. Described treatment: 15 Gy SBRT to primary tumor, nephrectomy 4 weeks later. The data were produced by immunoSEQ multiplex PCR, yet TCRdb's version contains in-frame clones alone and is incomplete. Of more than 15,000 clones listed, 50% to 70% are singletons. Sequences were derived from tumor tissue, sampled from a patient whose treatment included radiotherapy and nephrectomy. Every receptor here comes from a middle-aged man with renal cell carcinoma.

A single count supports this clone. The rearrangement uses TRBV5-1 and TRBJ2-1; 8 bases line up with TRBD1. J was trimmed by 8 bases and V by 3 bases; bases with no gene match: 10. Germline V CDR1 and CDR2: SGHRS, YFSETQ. The CDR3 is 15 amino acids. This CDR3 is CASSSLGTGGDEQFF. The DNA for the CDR3 is TGCGCCAGCAGCTCACTGGGGACAGGCGGTGATGAGCAGTTCTTC.

This clone was seen a handful of times. The CDR3 DNA follows: TGTGCCAGCAGGGGGGGCGGCCCTCAGCCCCAGCATTTT. Its translation is CASRGGGPQPQHF. The chain has TRBV27 and TRBJ1-5, with D maybe TRBD1 (6 bases). The CDR3 is 13 residues long. Germline CDR1 MNHEY, CDR2 SMNVEV (reference sequence). The V end lost 6 bases, the J end lost 6 bases, and 12 bases lay between the germline ends.

The chain is built from TRBV30 and TRBJ1-2; 12 nucleotides match TRBD1. Germline loops: CDR1 GTSNPN, CDR2 SVGIG (reference sequence). The CDR3 runs to 13 residues. V gave up 5 bases and J gave up 12 bases; unmatched junction bases: 10. The CDR3 here is CAWAGTGGVKDTF. CDR3 coding DNA: TGTGCCTGGGCCGGGACAGGGGGCGTGAAGGACACCTTC. The full variable domain, with the rest looked up from reference TRBV30 and TRBJ1-2, is SQTIHQWPATLVQPVGSPLSLECTVEGTSNPNLYWYRQAAGRGLQLLFYSVGIGQISSEVPQNLSASRPQDRQFILSSKKLLLSDSGFYLCAWAGTGGVKDTFGSGTRLTVV.

This clone was seen a few times. V usage is TRBV10-3 and J usage is TRBJ1-5; 7 positions match TRBD1. This CDR3 is 14 amino acids long. V lost 5 bases to trimming and J lost 2 bases; unmatched junction nucleotides: 3. Germline CDR1 and CDR2: ENHRY and SYGVKD. CDR3 sequence: CAISRDSGNQPQHF. CDR3 coding DNA: TGTGCCATCAGTAGGGACAGTGGCAATCAGCCCCAGCATTTT.

The rearrangement uses TRBV6-5 and TRBJ2-7, with D perhaps matching TRBD2 (5 bases). V gave up 6 bases and J gave up 7 bases, with 16 bases separating them. CDR1 is MNHEY and CDR2 is SVGAGI in the germline V gene. The CDR3 has 13 residues. Written as DNA, the CDR3 is TGTGCCAGCAGCTCCCCTGGTGTAGCGGAGCAGTACTTC. Residues: CASSSPGVAEQYF.

The chain recombines TRBV6-5 with TRBJ2-1, with 7 bases lining up with TRBD2. The CDR3 is 14 amino acids. Trimming removed 0 bases from V and 9 bases from J; junction bases left unmatched: 5. Germline V gives CDR1 MNHEY, CDR2 SVGAGI. The CDR3 loop is CASSYSERGGEQFF. Here the CDR3 DNA reads TGTGCCAGCAGTTACTCTGAGCGGGGTGGTGAGCAGTTCTTC.

This clone was observed many times. The rearrangement uses TRBV9 and TRBJ1-1; weak D call: TRBD1 (6 bases). V lost 4 bases, J lost 0 bases, and 10 bases lay in between. Germline CDR1 is SGDLS and CDR2 is YYNGEE. The CDR3 has 14 residues. The CDR3 DNA follows: TGTGCCAGCAGCTTAGGGACAATGAACACTGAAGCTTTCTTT. Its translation: CASSLGTMNTEAFF.

This clone turned up a few times. This chain connects TRBV6-6 to TRBJ1-6; D is undetermined. CDR3 size: 12 residues. From germline, CDR1 is MNHNY and CDR2 SVGAGI (reference sequence). The V end lost 7 bases, the J end lost 11 bases, and 12 bases lay between the germline ends. Written as DNA, the CDR3 is TGTGCCAGCACCATGGGGTCCCCACCCCTCCACTTT. Residues: CASTMGSPPLHF.

The rearrangement joins TRBV29-1 to TRBJ1-1; D not resolved. Germline values: CDR1 SQVTM, CDR2 ANQGSEA. The CDR3 covers 13 residues. Trimming removed 0 bases from V and 3 bases from J, with 8 bases in between. This CDR3 is CSVEEGLYTEAFF. CDR3 nucleotide sequence: TGCAGCGTTGAAGAAGGGCTGTACACTGAAGCTTTCTTT.

The chain employs TRBV7-2 and TRBJ2-5; 9 bases agree with TRBD2. This CDR3 region has 15 residues. Losses at the gene ends were 3 bases for V and 1 base for J; bases not matched to a gene: 3. Germline V gene lookup returns CDR1 SGHTA and CDR2 FQGNSA. In DNA form, the CDR3 reads TGTGCCAGCAGCTTTATGGGACTAGCCCAAGAGACCCAGTACTTC. Translation gives CASSFMGLAQETQYF.

The chain carries TRBV5-6 and TRBJ2-7, with D perhaps matching TRBD1 (5 bases). The V gene lost 0 bases and the J gene lost 5 bases, with 9 bases spanning the gap. Per germline, CDR1 SGHDT and CDR2 YYEEEE. This CDR3 is 13 amino acids long. The CDR3 DNA is TGTGCCAGCAGCTTGGAGACAGAAGACGAGCAGTACTTC. This sequence encodes CASSLETEDEQYF.

The chain uses TRBV7-3 and TRBJ2-1; 9 bases match TRBD1. This CDR3 has 16 residues. With 1 base clipped from V and 6 bases from J, the junction kept 7 bases outside the gene matches. Per the germline V gene, CDR1 is SGHTA and CDR2 is FQGTGA. DNA of the CDR3: TGTGCCAGCAGCTTAAGCCGGGACAGGGCCCGCAATGAGCAGTTCTTC. Its translation is CASSLSRDRARNEQFF. Drawing the rest from reference TRBV7-3 and TRBJ2-1, the complete variable domain is GAGVSQTPSNKVTEKGKYVELRCDPISGHTALYWYRQSLGQGPEFLIYFQGTGAADDSGLPNDRFFAVRPEGSVSTLKIQRTERGDSAVYLCASSLSRDRARNEQFFGPGTRLTVL.

Here the CDR3 reads CASSLNRGRETQYF. The CDR3 DNA follows: TGTGCCAGTAGTTTAAACAGGGGGCGAGAGACCCAGTACTTC. The genes are TRBV19 and TRBJ2-5; 9 bases align to TRBD1. Germline CDR1 and CDR2: LNHDA and SQIVND (reference sequence). V dropped 5 bases and J dropped 4; count of bases not matched to a gene: 5. The CDR3 is made up of 14 amino acids.

This chain links TRBV7-9 with TRBJ2-3, with 11 bases matching TRBD1. The junction had 7 bases not matched to a gene; V was cut back by 5 bases and J by 3 bases. Germline loops: CDR1 SEHNR, CDR2 FQNEAQ (reference sequence). This CDR3 comprises 16 residues. CDR3: CASSRDRGIQTDTQYF. The CDR3 nucleotides are TGTGCCAGCAGCCGGGACAGGGGGATACAGACAGATACGCAGTATTTT.

This clone showed up just a few times. The DNA for the CDR3 is TGTGCCAGTTTTCCGGGACAGGCGACTAACTATGGCTACACCTTC. Translation gives CASFPGQATNYGYTF. The chain recombines TRBV19 with TRBJ1-2; 8 positions agree with TRBD1. The germline V gene has CDR1 LNHDA and CDR2 SQIVND (reference sequence). The ends lost 8 bases at V and 0 bases at J; junction bases unmatched: 8. The CDR3 is made up of 15 amino acids.

This clone was seen just once. Here the CDR3 DNA reads TGTGCCAGCAGCTTGGGGGGACTAGCGGTCCAAGAGACCCAGTACTTC. Protein: CASSLGGLAVQETQYF. The V gene is TRBV5-6, the J gene TRBJ2-5; 11 bases line up with TRBD2. V lost 0 bases, J lost 1 base, and 2 bases stayed unmatched. The germline V gene has CDR1 SGHDT and CDR2 YYEEEE. The CDR3 extends over 16 amino acids.

The V gene is TRBV28, the J gene TRBJ1-2; D unclear. The V gene lost 3 bases and the J gene lost 5 bases, with 13 bases spanning the gap. CDR3 length: 14 residues. Germline CDR1 MDHEN, CDR2 SYDVKM. The CDR3 reads CASSLFNGFYGYTF. The CDR3 nucleotides are TGTGCCAGCAGTTTGTTCAACGGATTTTATGGCTACACCTTC.